Listed below are T cell receptor beta chains from one sample, sequenced in a study of persistence of HIV-infected CD4 T cells. Profiling relied on immunoSEQ multiplex PCR, and the TCRdb table lists in-frame clones only, not all of them. The sample contains tens of thousands of clones, about 88% of which appear only once. These TCRs are of unknown antigen specificity. Sample: CD4+ T cells sorted from PBMCs after approximately 19-hour stimulation, taken from a patient who received antiretroviral therapy. These TCRs come from an adult woman with HIV who was CMV-seropositive. Both conserved end residues are part of each CDR3. The order of the fields is J gene, clone size, V gene, D gene, CDR3 protein, CDR3 DNA. D genes are given only for firm matches. The size field is filled for only some rows; it gives once, few, many or a size class.

J gene: TRBJ1-1; clone size: .; V gene: TRBV9; D gene: .; CDR3 protein: CASSNYRLSNFEAFF; CDR3 DNA: TGTGCCAGCAGTAACTATCGACTTTCTAACTTTGAAGCTTTCTTT
J gene: TRBJ1-1; clone size: .; V gene: TRBV24-1; D gene: .; CDR3 protein: CATSDPNRLEAFF; CDR3 DNA: TGTGCCACCAGTGATCCCAACCGATTAGAAGCTTTCTTT
J gene: TRBJ1-1; clone size: .; V gene: TRBV7-3; D gene: TRBD1; CDR3 protein: CASSFDRASEAFF; CDR3 DNA: TGTGCCAGCAGCTTCGACAGGGCATCTGAAGCTTTCTTT
J gene: TRBJ2-2; clone size: .; V gene: TRBV10-3; D gene: TRBD2; CDR3 protein: CAISDAASGGTAGELFF; CDR3 DNA: TGTGCCATCAGTGATGCTGCTAGCGGGGGGACGGCCGGGGAGCTGTTTTTT
J gene: TRBJ1-5; clone size: .; V gene: TRBV7-8; D gene: TRBD1; CDR3 protein: CASSRDSPNQPQHF; CDR3 DNA: TGTGCCAGCAGCAGGGACAGCCCAAATCAGCCCCAGCATTTT
J gene: TRBJ1-3; clone size: .; V gene: TRBV5-1; D gene: .; CDR3 protein: CASSLEWTGRSGNTIYF; CDR3 DNA: TGCGCCAGCAGCTTGGAATGGACGGGCCGCTCTGGAAACACCATATATTTT
J gene: TRBJ2-2; clone size: .; V gene: TRBV10-3; D gene: .; CDR3 protein: CAISFTGGELFF; CDR3 DNA: TGTGCCATCAGTTTTACAGGCGGGGAGCTGTTTTTT
J gene: TRBJ2-2; clone size: few; V gene: TRBV27; D gene: .; CDR3 protein: CASMRREIGELFF; CDR3 DNA: TGTGCCAGCATGCGAAGGGAGATCGGGGAGCTGTTTTTT
J gene: TRBJ1-1; clone size: .; V gene: TRBV14; D gene: .; CDR3 protein: CASSQEYRAGEAFF; CDR3 DNA: TGTGCCAGCAGCCAAGAGTACAGGGCCGGTGAAGCTTTCTTT
J gene: TRBJ1-2; clone size: few; V gene: TRBV3-1/TRBV3-2; D gene: .; CDR3 protein: CASSPRSRAWGYTF; CDR3 DNA: TGTGCCAGCAGCCCCCGTAGCAGGGCTTGGGGCTACACCTTC
J gene: TRBJ2-1; clone size: .; V gene: TRBV4-1; D gene: TRBD2; CDR3 protein: CASSQDPGLAGGPGSEQFF; CDR3 DNA: TGCGCCAGCAGCCAAGATCCGGGACTAGCGGGGGGGCCGGGGAGTGAGCAGTTCTTC
J gene: TRBJ2-2; clone size: .; V gene: TRBV5-6; D gene: .; CDR3 protein: CASSLYGGETGELFF; CDR3 DNA: TGTGCCAGCAGCTTGTACGGCGGGGAGACCGGGGAGCTGTTTTTT
J gene: TRBJ1-5; clone size: .; V gene: TRBV30; D gene: TRBD1; CDR3 protein: CAWSRVTGGNQPQHF; CDR3 DNA: TGTGCCTGGAGTAGGGTCACAGGGGGCAATCAGCCCCAGCATTTT
J gene: TRBJ1-3; clone size: once; V gene: TRBV5-1; D gene: .; CDR3 protein: CASSSGHAGNTIYF; CDR3 DNA: TGCGCCAGCAGCTCCGGACACGCGGGAAACACCATATATTTT
J gene: TRBJ2-2; clone size: .; V gene: TRBV2; D gene: .; CDR3 protein: CASNANTGELFF; CDR3 DNA: TGTGCCAGCAACGCGAACACCGGGGAGCTGTTTTTT
J gene: TRBJ1-2; clone size: once; V gene: TRBV6-4; D gene: TRBD1; CDR3 protein: CASSDSGAGGYYGYTF; CDR3 DNA: TGTGCCAGCAGTGACTCCGGGGCAGGGGGTTACTATGGCTACACCTTC
J gene: TRBJ2-3; clone size: .; V gene: TRBV20-1; D gene: TRBD2; CDR3 protein: CSASLAGGLYTQYF; CDR3 DNA: TGCAGTGCTAGTCTAGCGGGGGGGCTATATACGCAGTATTTT
J gene: TRBJ2-1; clone size: once; V gene: TRBV6-5; D gene: .; CDR3 protein: CASSQTIIPNNEQFF; CDR3 DNA: TGTGCCAGCAGTCAAACCATTATACCAAACAATGAGCAGTTCTTC
J gene: TRBJ2-2; clone size: .; V gene: TRBV7-3; D gene: .; CDR3 protein: CASSLNGQGGTGELFF; CDR3 DNA: TGTGCCAGCAGCTTAAATGGGCAGGGGGGCACCGGGGAGCTGTTTTTT
J gene: TRBJ1-6; clone size: .; V gene: TRBV10-3; D gene: .; CDR3 protein: CATGRTDSSPLHF; CDR3 DNA: TGTGCCACCGGCCGTACTGACAGCTCACCCCTCCACTTT
J gene: TRBJ2-1; clone size: .; V gene: TRBV5-1; D gene: .; CDR3 protein: CASKSEPGISYNEQFF; CDR3 DNA: TGCGCCAGCAAGAGCGAGCCCGGGATCTCCTACAATGAGCAGTTCTTC
J gene: TRBJ1-2; clone size: .; V gene: TRBV6-5; D gene: .; CDR3 protein: CASSLEGVDGYTF; CDR3 DNA: TGTGCCAGCAGTTTAGAGGGAGTTGATGGCTACACCTTC
J gene: TRBJ2-1; clone size: .; V gene: TRBV27; D gene: TRBD2; CDR3 protein: CASSLLGLAGDNEQFF; CDR3 DNA: TGTGCCAGCAGTTTATTGGGACTAGCGGGAGACAATGAGCAGTTCTTC
J gene: TRBJ2-3; clone size: .; V gene: TRBV5-4; D gene: .; CDR3 protein: CASSLDWGTDTQYF; CDR3 DNA: TGTGCCAGCAGCTTGGACTGGGGCACAGATACGCAGTATTTT
J gene: TRBJ2-4; clone size: .; V gene: TRBV7-2; D gene: TRBD2; CDR3 protein: CASSLAGGINIQYF; CDR3 DNA: TGTGCCAGCAGCTTAGCGGGGGGGATTAACATTCAGTACTTC
J gene: TRBJ1-1; clone size: .; V gene: TRBV5-1; D gene: .; CDR3 protein: CASKAGGFDTEAFF; CDR3 DNA: TGCGCCAGCAAGGCTGGGGGCTTCGACACTGAAGCTTTCTTT
J gene: TRBJ2-5; clone size: .; V gene: TRBV29-1; D gene: .; CDR3 protein: CSVETGEETQYF; CDR3 DNA: TGCAGCGTTGAAACGGGGGAAGAGACCCAGTACTTC
J gene: TRBJ2-1; clone size: .; V gene: TRBV24-1; D gene: TRBD2; CDR3 protein: CATSDLTSGGEQFF; CDR3 DNA: TGTGCCACCAGTGATCTAACTAGCGGGGGGGAGCAGTTCTTC
J gene: TRBJ2-2; clone size: .; V gene: TRBV29-1; D gene: TRBD1; CDR3 protein: CSVEGRDRGPTGELFF; CDR3 DNA: TGCAGCGTTGAAGGTCGGGACAGGGGACCCACCGGGGAGCTGTTTTTT
J gene: TRBJ2-1; clone size: .; V gene: TRBV20-1; D gene: .; CDR3 protein: CSALTLNQQFF; CDR3 DNA: TGCAGTGCCCTGACTTTAAATCAGCAGTTCTTC
J gene: TRBJ2-7; clone size: .; V gene: TRBV29-1; D gene: .; CDR3 protein: CSVGTGYEQYF; CDR3 DNA: TGCAGCGTTGGAACCGGGTACGAGCAGTACTTC
J gene: TRBJ1-4; clone size: .; V gene: TRBV7-7; D gene: .; CDR3 protein: CASSSGPGENEKLFF; CDR3 DNA: TGTGCTAGCAGCTCAGGACCGGGGGAAAATGAAAAACTGTTTTTT
J gene: TRBJ2-1; clone size: once; V gene: TRBV2; D gene: .; CDR3 protein: CASMNYNEQFF; CDR3 DNA: TGTGCCAGCATGAACTACAATGAGCAGTTCTTC
J gene: TRBJ2-7; clone size: .; V gene: TRBV4-2; D gene: TRBD2; CDR3 protein: CASSQDVAGVSEQYF; CDR3 DNA: TGTGCCAGCAGCCAAGATGTGGCGGGGGTCAGCGAGCAGTACTTC
J gene: TRBJ1-6; clone size: .; V gene: TRBV5-1; D gene: .; CDR3 protein: CASSLDGPSLHF; CDR3 DNA: TGCGCCAGCAGCTTGGACGGACCGTCCCTCCACTTT
J gene: TRBJ1-5; clone size: .; V gene: TRBV10-1; D gene: .; CDR3 protein: CASREVILGNQPQHF; CDR3 DNA: TGCGCCAGCAGAGAGGTTATACTCGGCAATCAGCCCCAGCATTTT
J gene: TRBJ1-4; clone size: .; V gene: TRBV7-3; D gene: .; CDR3 protein: CASSLNGATNEKLFF; CDR3 DNA: TGTGCCAGCAGCTTAAACGGTGCAACTAATGAAAAACTGTTTTTT
J gene: TRBJ2-7; clone size: .; V gene: TRBV28; D gene: TRBD2; CDR3 protein: CASRAGRGGLQQYF; CDR3 DNA: TGTGCCAGCAGGGCCGGAAGGGGAGGGCTTCAGCAGTACTTC
J gene: TRBJ1-1; clone size: .; V gene: TRBV25-1; D gene: .; CDR3 protein: CASSGVGPLEAFF; CDR3 DNA: TGTGCCAGCAGTGGGGTCGGGCCCCTTGAAGCTTTCTTT
J gene: TRBJ1-2; clone size: once; V gene: TRBV10-3; D gene: .; CDR3 protein: CAISESTGYTF; CDR3 DNA: TGTGCCATCAGTGAGTCGACTGGCTACACCTTC
J gene: TRBJ1-5; clone size: .; V gene: TRBV7-9; D gene: TRBD1; CDR3 protein: CASSFVGGAGSNQPQHF; CDR3 DNA: TGTGCCAGCAGCTTCGTAGGGGGCGCTGGAAGCAATCAGCCCCAGCATTTT
J gene: TRBJ2-2; clone size: once; V gene: TRBV2; D gene: TRBD2; CDR3 protein: CASTRTSGGINTGELFF; CDR3 DNA: TGTGCCAGCACCCGGACTAGCGGGGGGATCAACACCGGGGAGCTGTTTTTT
J gene: TRBJ2-5; clone size: .; V gene: TRBV12-5; D gene: .; CDR3 protein: CASGFSGVLGRETQYF; CDR3 DNA: TGTGCTAGTGGTTTCTCGGGGGTCCTTGGGCGAGAGACCCAGTACTTC
J gene: TRBJ1-2; clone size: .; V gene: TRBV5-1; D gene: TRBD1; CDR3 protein: CASSPPEGAGGYTF; CDR3 DNA: TGCGCCAGCAGTCCCCCCGAGGGGGCGGGTGGCTACACCTTC
J gene: TRBJ1-2; clone size: .; V gene: TRBV19; D gene: .; CDR3 protein: CASSINGQANYGYTF; CDR3 DNA: TGTGCCAGTAGTATTAACGGGCAAGCTAACTATGGCTACACCTTC
J gene: TRBJ1-2; clone size: .; V gene: TRBV20-1; D gene: .; CDR3 protein: CSASFGLWSLNYGYTF; CDR3 DNA: TGCAGTGCTAGTTTCGGGCTTTGGAGTCTAAACTATGGCTACACCTTC
J gene: TRBJ1-1; clone size: .; V gene: TRBV19; D gene: .; CDR3 protein: CASSPDSGPGTEAFF; CDR3 DNA: TGTGCCAGTAGTCCGGATTCTGGGCCGGGCACTGAAGCTTTCTTT
J gene: TRBJ2-6; clone size: .; V gene: TRBV15; D gene: .; CDR3 protein: CATSTGDGANVLTF; CDR3 DNA: TGTGCCACCAGCACAGGGGATGGGGCCAACGTCCTGACTTTC
J gene: TRBJ1-1; clone size: .; V gene: TRBV7-8; D gene: .; CDR3 protein: CASSQKLNTEAFF; CDR3 DNA: TGTGCCAGCAGCCAGAAGCTGAACACTGAAGCTTTCTTT
J gene: TRBJ1-2; clone size: .; V gene: TRBV6-6; D gene: .; CDR3 protein: CASSLPSGTSSYGYTF; CDR3 DNA: TGTGCCAGCAGCTTGCCCTCCGGGACATCTTCCTATGGCTACACCTTC
J gene: TRBJ1-3; clone size: .; V gene: TRBV5-1; D gene: .; CDR3 protein: CASSLNQISGNTIYF; CDR3 DNA: TGCGCCAGCAGCTTGAATCAGATCTCTGGAAACACCATATATTTT
J gene: TRBJ1-1; clone size: .; V gene: TRBV7-2; D gene: TRBD1; CDR3 protein: CASSWTGGGNTEAFF; CDR3 DNA: TGTGCCAGCAGCTGGACAGGGGGAGGGAACACTGAAGCTTTCTTT
J gene: TRBJ1-1; clone size: few; V gene: TRBV5-1; D gene: .; CDR3 protein: CASSLGGGRSGSTVLNTEAFF; CDR3 DNA: TGCGCCAGCAGCTTAGGCGGGGGACGGTCGGGTTCGACCGTTTTGAACACTGAAGCTTTCTTT
J gene: TRBJ1-2; clone size: .; V gene: TRBV19; D gene: TRBD1; CDR3 protein: CASSTGQGYGYTF; CDR3 DNA: TGTGCCAGTAGTACCGGACAGGGCTATGGCTACACCTTC
J gene: TRBJ2-3; clone size: .; V gene: TRBV5-4; D gene: TRBD2; CDR3 protein: CASSLRSLLSGGTDTQYF; CDR3 DNA: TGTGCCAGCAGCTTGCGGTCTCTCCTTAGCGGGGGCACAGATACGCAGTATTTT
J gene: TRBJ1-2; clone size: .; V gene: TRBV7-2; D gene: .; CDR3 protein: CASSLAQDHGYTF; CDR3 DNA: TGTGCCAGCAGCTTAGCGCAGGATCATGGCTACACCTTC
J gene: TRBJ2-7; clone size: .; V gene: TRBV9; D gene: .; CDR3 protein: CASSVDLGDGVDEQYF; CDR3 DNA: TGTGCCAGCAGCGTAGACTTGGGTGACGGGGTGGACGAGCAGTACTTC